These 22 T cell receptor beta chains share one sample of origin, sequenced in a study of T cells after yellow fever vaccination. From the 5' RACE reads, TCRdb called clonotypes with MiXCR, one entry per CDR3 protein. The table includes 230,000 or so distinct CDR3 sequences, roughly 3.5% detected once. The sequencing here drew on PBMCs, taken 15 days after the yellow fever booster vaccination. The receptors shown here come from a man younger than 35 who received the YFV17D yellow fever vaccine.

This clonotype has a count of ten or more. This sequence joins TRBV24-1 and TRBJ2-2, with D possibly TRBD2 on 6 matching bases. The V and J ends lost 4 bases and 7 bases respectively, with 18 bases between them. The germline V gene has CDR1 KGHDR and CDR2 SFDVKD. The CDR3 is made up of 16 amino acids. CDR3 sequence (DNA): TGTGCCACCAGTGACCCTCGACGGGGGACCCACGGGGAGCTGTTTTTT. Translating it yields CATSDPRRGTHGELFF.

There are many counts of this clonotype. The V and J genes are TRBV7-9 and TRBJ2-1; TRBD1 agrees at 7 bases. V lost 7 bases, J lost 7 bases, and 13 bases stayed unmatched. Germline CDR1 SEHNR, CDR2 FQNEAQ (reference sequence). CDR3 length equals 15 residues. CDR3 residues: CASIASETGKNEQFF. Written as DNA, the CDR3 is TGTGCCAGCATCGCATCCGAGACAGGGAAGAATGAGCAGTTCTTC. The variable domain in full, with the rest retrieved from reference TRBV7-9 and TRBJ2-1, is DTGVSQNPRHKITKRGQNVTFRCDPISEHNRLYWYRQTLGQGPEFLTYFQNEAQLEKSRLLSDRFSAERPKGSFSTLEIQRTEQGDSAMYLCASIASETGKNEQFFGPGTRLTVL.

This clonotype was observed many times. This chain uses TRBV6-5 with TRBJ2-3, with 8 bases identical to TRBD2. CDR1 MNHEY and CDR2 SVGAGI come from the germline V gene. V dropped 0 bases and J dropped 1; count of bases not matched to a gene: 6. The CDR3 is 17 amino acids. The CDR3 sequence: CASSYSLGSGGTDTQYF. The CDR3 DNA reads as TGTGCCAGCAGTTACTCACTTGGTAGCGGGGGCACAGATACGCAGTATTTT.

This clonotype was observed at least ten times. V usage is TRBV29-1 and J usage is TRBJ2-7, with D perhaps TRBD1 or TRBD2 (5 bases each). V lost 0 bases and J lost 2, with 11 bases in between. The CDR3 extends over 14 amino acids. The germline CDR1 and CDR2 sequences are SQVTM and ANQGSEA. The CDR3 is CSVEERGKAYEQYF. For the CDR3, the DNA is TGCAGCGTTGAAGAACGGGGCAAAGCCTACGAGCAGTACTTC.

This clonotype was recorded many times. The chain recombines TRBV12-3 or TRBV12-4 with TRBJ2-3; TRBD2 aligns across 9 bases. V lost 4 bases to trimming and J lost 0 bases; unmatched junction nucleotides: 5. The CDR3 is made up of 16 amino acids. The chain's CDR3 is CASSSTTSGSTDTQYF. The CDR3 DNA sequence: TGTGCCAGCAGTTCAACGACTAGCGGTAGCACAGATACGCAGTATTTT.

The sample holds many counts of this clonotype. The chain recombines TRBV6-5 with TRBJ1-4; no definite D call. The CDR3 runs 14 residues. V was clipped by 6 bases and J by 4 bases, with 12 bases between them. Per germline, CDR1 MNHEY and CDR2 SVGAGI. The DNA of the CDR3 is TGTGCCAGCAGCTACGGGCAGAGTAATGAAAAACTGTTTTTT. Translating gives CASSYGQSNEKLFF.

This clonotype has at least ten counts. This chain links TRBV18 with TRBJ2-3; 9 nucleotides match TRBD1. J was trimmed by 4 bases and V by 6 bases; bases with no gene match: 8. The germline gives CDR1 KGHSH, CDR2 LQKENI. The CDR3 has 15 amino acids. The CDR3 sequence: CASSPPGQGSDTQYF. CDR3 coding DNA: TGTGCCAGCTCGCCCCCGGGACAGGGTTCAGATACGCAGTATTTT.

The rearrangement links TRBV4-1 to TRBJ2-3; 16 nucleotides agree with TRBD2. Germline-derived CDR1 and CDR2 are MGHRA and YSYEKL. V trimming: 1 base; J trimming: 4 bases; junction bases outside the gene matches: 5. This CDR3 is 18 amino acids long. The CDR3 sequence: CASSQAGLAGGRADTQYF. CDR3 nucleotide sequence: TGCGCCAGCAGCCAAGCGGGACTAGCGGGGGGGCGCGCAGATACGCAGTATTTT.

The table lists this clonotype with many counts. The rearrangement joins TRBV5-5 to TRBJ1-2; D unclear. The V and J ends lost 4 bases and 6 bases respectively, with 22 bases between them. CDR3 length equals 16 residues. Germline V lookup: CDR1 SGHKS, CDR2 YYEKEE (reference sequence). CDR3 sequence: CASSAIPRGRFDGYTF. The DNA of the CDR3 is TGTGCCAGCAGCGCGATACCCCGGGGTCGGTTCGATGGCTACACCTTC. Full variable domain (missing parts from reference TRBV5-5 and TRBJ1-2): DAGVTQSPTHLIKTRGQQVTLRCSPISGHKSVSWYQQVLGQGPQFIFQYYEKEERGRGNFPDRFSARQFPNYSSELNVNALLLGDSALYLCASSAIPRGRFDGYTFGSGTRLTVV.

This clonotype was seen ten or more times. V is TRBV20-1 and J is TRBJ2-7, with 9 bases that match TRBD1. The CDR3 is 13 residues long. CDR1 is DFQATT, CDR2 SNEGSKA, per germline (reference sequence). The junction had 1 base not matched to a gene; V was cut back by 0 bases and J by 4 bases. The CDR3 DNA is TGCAGTGCTAGAGATGGGACAGGGTACGAGCAGTACTTC. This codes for CSARDGTGYEQYF.

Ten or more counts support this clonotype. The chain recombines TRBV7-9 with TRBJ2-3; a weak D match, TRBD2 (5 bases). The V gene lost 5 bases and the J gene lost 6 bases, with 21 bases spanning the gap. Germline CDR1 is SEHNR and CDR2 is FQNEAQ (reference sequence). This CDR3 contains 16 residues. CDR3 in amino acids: CASSPTIRTRRDTQYF. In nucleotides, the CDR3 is TGTGCCAGCAGCCCAACAATCCGGACTCGCCGGGATACGCAGTATTTT.

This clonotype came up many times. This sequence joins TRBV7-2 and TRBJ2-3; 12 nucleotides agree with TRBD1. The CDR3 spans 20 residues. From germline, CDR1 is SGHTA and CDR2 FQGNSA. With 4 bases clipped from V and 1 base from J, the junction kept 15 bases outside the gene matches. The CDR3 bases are TGTGCCAGCAGCTCCCCAAAGGGACAGGGGGCTGTATTAGGCACAGATACGCAGTATTTT. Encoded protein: CASSSPKGQGAVLGTDTQYF.

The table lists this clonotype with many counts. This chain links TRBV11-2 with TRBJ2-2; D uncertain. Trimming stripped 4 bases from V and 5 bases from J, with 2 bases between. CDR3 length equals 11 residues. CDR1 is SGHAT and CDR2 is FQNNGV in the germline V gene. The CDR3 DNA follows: TGTGCCAGCAGCTCGACCGGGGAGCTGTTTTTT. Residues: CASSSTGELFF.

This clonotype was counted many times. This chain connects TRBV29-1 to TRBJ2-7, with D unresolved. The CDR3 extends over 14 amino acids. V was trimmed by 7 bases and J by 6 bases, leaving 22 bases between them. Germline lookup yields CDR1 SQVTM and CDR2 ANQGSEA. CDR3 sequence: CSAASQGRFGEQYF. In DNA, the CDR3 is TGCAGCGCGGCCTCCCAAGGCAGGTTTGGCGAGCAGTACTTC.

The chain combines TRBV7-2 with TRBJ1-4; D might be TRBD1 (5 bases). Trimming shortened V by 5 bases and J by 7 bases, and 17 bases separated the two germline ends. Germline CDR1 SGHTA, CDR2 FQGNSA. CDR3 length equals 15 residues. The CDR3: CASSSRQSIAEKLFF. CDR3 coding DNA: TGTGCCAGCAGCAGTCGACAGTCTATCGCTGAAAAACTGTTTTTT.

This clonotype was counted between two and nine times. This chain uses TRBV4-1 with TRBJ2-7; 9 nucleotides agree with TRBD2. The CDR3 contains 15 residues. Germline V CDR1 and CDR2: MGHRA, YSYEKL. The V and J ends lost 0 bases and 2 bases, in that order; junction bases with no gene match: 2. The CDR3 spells CASSQETSGTYEQYF. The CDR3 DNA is TGCGCCAGCAGCCAAGAGACTAGCGGAACCTACGAGCAGTACTTC.

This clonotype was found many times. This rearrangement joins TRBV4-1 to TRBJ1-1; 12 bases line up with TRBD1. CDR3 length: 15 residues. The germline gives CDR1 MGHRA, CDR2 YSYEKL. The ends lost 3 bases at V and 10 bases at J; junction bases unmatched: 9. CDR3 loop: CASSQDSGTGGLAFF. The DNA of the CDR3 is TGCGCCAGCAGCCAGGATTCCGGGACAGGGGGCCTAGCTTTCTTT.

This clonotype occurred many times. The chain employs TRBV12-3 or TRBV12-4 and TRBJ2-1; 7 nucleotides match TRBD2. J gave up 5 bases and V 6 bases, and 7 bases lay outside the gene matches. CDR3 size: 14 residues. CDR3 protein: CASSHTGGHNEQFF. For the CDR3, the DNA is TGTGCCAGCAGCCATACGGGGGGTCACAATGAGCAGTTCTTC.

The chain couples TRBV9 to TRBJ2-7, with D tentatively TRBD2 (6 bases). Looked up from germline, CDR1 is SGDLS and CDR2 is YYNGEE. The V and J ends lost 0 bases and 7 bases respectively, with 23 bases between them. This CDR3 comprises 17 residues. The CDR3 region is CASSVGTPGLSIREQYF. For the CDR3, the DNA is TGTGCCAGCAGCGTAGGAACGCCGGGACTCTCAATTAGGGAGCAGTACTTC.

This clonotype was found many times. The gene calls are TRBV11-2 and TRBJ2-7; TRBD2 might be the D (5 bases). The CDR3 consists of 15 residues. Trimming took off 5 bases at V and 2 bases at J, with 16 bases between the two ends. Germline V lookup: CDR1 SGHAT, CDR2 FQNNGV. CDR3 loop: CASSPSVGETYEQYV. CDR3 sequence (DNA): TGTGCCAGCAGCCCCAGCGTTGGGGAGACCTACGAGCAGTACGTC.

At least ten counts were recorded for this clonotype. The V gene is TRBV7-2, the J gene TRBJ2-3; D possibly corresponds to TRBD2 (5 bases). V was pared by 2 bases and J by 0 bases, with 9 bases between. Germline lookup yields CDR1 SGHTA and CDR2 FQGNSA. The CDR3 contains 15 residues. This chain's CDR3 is CASSLSRASTDTQYF. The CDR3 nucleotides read TGTGCCAGCAGCTTATCGCGGGCGAGCACAGATACGCAGTATTTT.

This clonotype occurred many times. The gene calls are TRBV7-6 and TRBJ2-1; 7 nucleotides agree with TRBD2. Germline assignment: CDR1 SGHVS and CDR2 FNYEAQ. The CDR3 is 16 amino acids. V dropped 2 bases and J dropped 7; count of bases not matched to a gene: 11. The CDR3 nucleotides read TGTGCCAGCAGCTTAAAAGGGGAGGGTAATAGGAATGAGCAGTTCTTC. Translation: CASSLKGEGNRNEQFF. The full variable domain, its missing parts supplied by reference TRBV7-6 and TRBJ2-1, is GAGVSQSPRYKVTKRGQDVALRCDPISGHVSLYWYRQALGQGPEFLTYFNYEAQQDKSGLPNDRFSAERPEGSISTLTIQRTEQRDSAMYRCASSLKGEGNRNEQFFGPGTRLTVL.